The sample holds a few counts of the clone carrying this T cell receptor (beta chain). This specimen comes from a study of blood T cell repertoires in COVID-19. Study as a whole: From the United States, Italy and Spain came samples of acute and convalescent COVID-19. Nucleic acid was either cDNA or gDNA, and it came from T cells, B-cell-depleted T cells, or PBMCs.

CDR3 length: 13 amino acids. The V and J ends lost 5 bases and 0 bases respectively, with 7 bases between them. CDR1 SNHLY and CDR2 FYNNEI come from the germline V gene. Authors' analysis steps: Nucleated cell number was recorded as an estimate derived from reference gene primer amplification. Profiled with immunoSEQ multiplex PCR; TCRdb holds only in-frame clones, not every one. The V and J calls and the clone size are those of that table, but D and trimming were determined from the DNA. The data show fewer than 400,000 clones, with more than 75% seen just once and around 3% held by the top ten. The V call is TRBV2, the J call TRBJ1-1; D unclear. This TCR came from a human donor in a cohort sampled during active COVID-19. The sample consisted of peripheral blood. CDR3 bases: TGTGCCAGCAGTAAAGACATGAACACTGAAGCTTTCTTT. This sequence encodes CASSKDMNTEAFF.